These T cell receptor beta chains were read from a single sample in a study of ipilimumab plus nivolumab after autologous stem cell transplantation. Sequencing was performed with immunoSEQ multiplex PCR; in TCRdb, only in-frame clones are kept and a portion is missing. The sample has about 18,000 clones; roughly 79% are singletons. Sequencing used PBMCs, obtained in a trial of ipilimumab plus nivolumab as post-transplant consolidation. These receptor sequences come from a male donor with diffuse large B-cell lymphoma. The conserved cysteine and the conserved F or W are not part of the CDR3 here.

j_call: TRBJ2-6
v_call: TRBV5-1
cdr3_aa: ASSLGRSGANVLT

j_call: TRBJ1-3
v_call: TRBV6-6
cdr3_aa: ASRGGAETIY

j_call: TRBJ2-5
v_call: TRBV7-2
cdr3_aa: ASSSDRAQETQY

j_call: TRBJ1-1
v_call: TRBV5-1
cdr3_aa: ASSLVSGNTEAF

j_call: TRBJ2-7
v_call: TRBV5-1
cdr3_aa: ASSLGGQSYEQY

j_call: TRBJ2-3
v_call: TRBV7-9
cdr3_aa: ASSDNFPLDRARTDTQY

j_call: TRBJ2-3
v_call: TRBV6-5
cdr3_aa: ASRTGLANTDTQY

j_call: TRBJ2-5
v_call: TRBV2
cdr3_aa: ASREQFLETQY

j_call: TRBJ1-1
v_call: TRBV18
cdr3_aa: ASSPAGTDATEAF

j_call: TRBJ2-3
v_call: TRBV25-1
cdr3_aa: ASSEFEGGGDTQY

j_call: TRBJ2-7
v_call: TRBV10-3
cdr3_aa: AISDPPGRLAYEQY

j_call: TRBJ1-3
v_call: TRBV9
cdr3_aa: ASSVASQGPGNTIY

j_call: TRBJ1-1
v_call: TRBV7-2
cdr3_aa: ASSQAGTHTEAF

j_call: TRBJ2-7
v_call: TRBV5-5
cdr3_aa: ASSSAGYEQY

j_call: TRBJ1-2
v_call: TRBV5-6
cdr3_aa: ASSLQDGYT

j_call: TRBJ2-3
v_call: TRBV18
cdr3_aa: ASSPRVSTDTQY

j_call: TRBJ2-5
v_call: TRBV14
cdr3_aa: ASSQDSGEYLKGQETQY

j_call: TRBJ2-7
v_call: TRBV7-2
cdr3_aa: ASSLVSGQVTREQY

j_call: TRBJ2-3
v_call: TRBV13
cdr3_aa: ASSSYSSPDTQY

j_call: TRBJ2-7
v_call: TRBV9
cdr3_aa: ASSVGRDRGSYEQY

j_call: TRBJ2-2
v_call: TRBV2
cdr3_aa: ASRGQGIGELF

j_call: TRBJ1-2
v_call: TRBV7-9
cdr3_aa: ASSRTGLYGYT

j_call: TRBJ1-6
v_call: TRBV6-6
cdr3_aa: ASRYRTRDSPLH

j_call: TRBJ1-1
v_call: TRBV27
cdr3_aa: ASSFFTSGNTEAF

j_call: TRBJ2-7
v_call: TRBV5-1
cdr3_aa: ASSLAAGPSYEQY

j_call: TRBJ2-1
v_call: TRBV5-4
cdr3_aa: ASSLESRPSEQF

j_call: TRBJ2-3
v_call: TRBV5-1
cdr3_aa: ASSFRTDTQY

j_call: TRBJ1-3
v_call: TRBV11-2
cdr3_aa: ASSLGHLNSGNTIY

j_call: TRBJ2-7
v_call: TRBV18
cdr3_aa: ASSPTGIEQY

j_call: TRBJ1-5
v_call: TRBV7-9
cdr3_aa: ASSLWGNQPQH

j_call: TRBJ2-2
v_call: TRBV18
cdr3_aa: ASSPMGRTGELF

j_call: TRBJ2-7
v_call: TRBV6-5
cdr3_aa: ASSADRGGTYEQY

j_call: TRBJ1-1
v_call: TRBV28
cdr3_aa: ASSYPGTPNTEAF

j_call: TRBJ1-2
v_call: TRBV10-3
cdr3_aa: AISESGRPAGYT

j_call: TRBJ2-7
v_call: TRBV7-9
cdr3_aa: ASSPLATGEGEQY

j_call: TRBJ2-7
v_call: TRBV10-3
cdr3_aa: AISFDDRGGYEQY

j_call: TRBJ1-1
v_call: TRBV2
cdr3_aa: ASSDGTGGNTEAF

j_call: TRBJ1-5
v_call: TRBV6-1
cdr3_aa: ASSERGGLNQPQH

j_call: TRBJ1-2
v_call: TRBV11-2
cdr3_aa: ASSLTQGHEGYT

j_call: TRBJ2-1
v_call: TRBV13
cdr3_aa: ASSLGHPGNEQF

j_call: TRBJ2-4
v_call: TRBV5-1
cdr3_aa: ASSGGLAKNIQY

j_call: TRBJ2-5
v_call: TRBV5-4
cdr3_aa: ASSLGLAGGQETQY

j_call: TRBJ2-1
v_call: TRBV12-5
cdr3_aa: ASGPEGVNEQF

j_call: TRBJ1-1
v_call: TRBV30
cdr3_aa: AWSGGTTEAF

j_call: TRBJ2-1
v_call: TRBV11-2
cdr3_aa: ASSLSSRGAEQF

j_call: TRBJ2-5
v_call: TRBV6-6
cdr3_aa: AISERETQY

j_call: TRBJ1-2
v_call: TRBV5-4
cdr3_aa: ASSLGAGDYT

j_call: TRBJ2-7
v_call: TRBV5-6
cdr3_aa: ASIGRGISYEQY

j_call: TRBJ2-1
v_call: TRBV11-2
cdr3_aa: ASSSLRKAANEQF

j_call: TRBJ2-3
v_call: TRBV5-6
cdr3_aa: ASSLEGGTTDTQY

j_call: TRBJ2-5
v_call: TRBV5-1
cdr3_aa: ASSNSGGPQETQY

j_call: TRBJ2-3
v_call: TRBV7-9
cdr3_aa: ASSLVGDTQY

j_call: TRBJ2-3
v_call: TRBV6-1
cdr3_aa: ASSARGTSATQY

j_call: TRBJ2-5
v_call: TRBV4-1
cdr3_aa: ASSLIAGQGAPETQY

j_call: TRBJ1-4
v_call: TRBV5-4
cdr3_aa: APKLQGGEKLF

j_call: TRBJ2-7
v_call: TRBV5-5
cdr3_aa: ASSFGGASYEQY

j_call: TRBJ1-5
v_call: TRBV6-1
cdr3_aa: ASSEGPNQPQH